These T cell receptor beta chains were read from a single sample in a study of T cells expressing NK-cell markers. No DNA is given; TCRdb re-called the 5' RACE reads and lists each CDR3 protein once. This sample's table has 400,000 or so distinct CDR3 sequences. Sequenced input: blood T cells: a sorted CD56 or NKG2C T cell subset, CD4+ or CD8+ T cells, or bulk PBMC T cells (not recorded which). The receptor source for this set is a woman in her forties or fifties in good health. Each CDR3 is given with its conserved first and last residue. The order of the fields is J gene, V gene, CDR3 protein.

>TRBJ1-1|TRBV5-1
CASSFGQGGGTEAFF
>TRBJ2-1|TRBV7-2
CASSLILGSYNEQFF
>TRBJ1-4|TRBV10-3
CAISEQSNEKLFF
>TRBJ2-1|TRBV7-8
CASSLREGSFTEQFF
>TRBJ2-3|TRBV14
CASSQDRPGWPDTQYF
>TRBJ1-1|TRBV5-1
CASRFVGANTEAFF
>TRBJ2-7|TRBV7-9
CASSSDQYEQYF
>TRBJ2-1|TRBV24-1
CATRGGGMRNEQFF
>TRBJ2-1|TRBV20-1
CSARDWARRSRGSYNEQFF
>TRBJ2-7|TRBV14
CASSASDGQRSYEQYF
>TRBJ1-2|TRBV5-1
CASSLQGDYGYTF
>TRBJ2-1|TRBV27
CASSLSAGTLYNEQFF
>TRBJ2-6|TRBV7-8
CASSLRPGASGANVLTF
>TRBJ2-1|TRBV24-1
CATSDLYREQEQFF
>TRBJ2-3|TRBV11-2
CASSNRGGTDTQYF
>TRBJ1-2|TRBV5-5
CASSPRERYGYTF
>TRBJ2-1|TRBV19
CASSSAGRSYNEQFF
>TRBJ2-3|TRBV24-1
CATSSGERDTQYF
>TRBJ1-1|TRBV20-1
CSANGNTINTEAFF
>TRBJ2-5|TRBV27
CASSVEQADGETQYF
>TRBJ2-7|TRBV4-1
CASSQLHGLMSSYEQYF
>TRBJ2-7|TRBV13
CAVSKAGGPVEQYF
>TRBJ2-1|TRBV18
CASSPLGTSGADEQFF
>TRBJ1-5|TRBV25-1
CASSAGQPNQPQHF
>TRBJ1-2|TRBV6-5
CASSYSEGFGYTF
>TRBJ1-1|TRBV5-1
CASSLGRPNTEAFF
>TRBJ2-7|TRBV18
CASSTRGTVAYEQYF
>TRBJ1-5|TRBV12-5
CASGLSVMGTGGFQPQHF
>TRBJ2-7|TRBV4-1
CASSQEGGGASRDEQYF
>TRBJ2-1|TRBV6-5
CASGGLAGVREQFF
>TRBJ2-7|TRBV27
CASSSGAPYEQYF
>TRBJ2-3|TRBV20-1
CSVLDHDTQYF
>TRBJ1-1|TRBV6-5
CASSYERMNTEAFF
>TRBJ1-1|TRBV4-1
CASSQLLISRGKREAFF
>TRBJ2-1|TRBV5-1
CASSLGGAGLTDEQFF
>TRBJ2-1|TRBV6-5
CASSPGERYNEQFF
>TRBJ2-3|TRBV2
CASRAAGGRAPSTDTQYF
>TRBJ1-5|TRBV29-1
CSAGQGGFQPQHF
>TRBJ2-1|TRBV7-2
CASTPRAGGYNEQFF
>TRBJ1-2|TRBV18
CASSDNFGWGRNYGYTF
>TRBJ2-1|TRBV20-1
CSAREPVAEQFF
>TRBJ1-6|TRBV7-9
CASSTRDRGSPLHF
>TRBJ2-2|TRBV10-3
CAISVAARGTGELFF
>TRBJ1-1|TRBV5-5
CASSLSGGLGTEAFF
>TRBJ2-1|TRBV24-1
CATSSKNPGHLNEQFF
>TRBJ1-1|TRBV5-6
CASSLVTTGAAFF
>TRBJ2-5|TRBV12-3/TRBV12-4
CASTPNLLTQETQYF
>TRBJ2-5|TRBV11-2
CASSLLTETQYF
>TRBJ2-1|TRBV7-9
CASSRTGVVHEQFF
>TRBJ2-4|TRBV12-3/TRBV12-4
CATGTGGVWSVKNIQYF
>TRBJ2-1|TRBV20-1
CSARVVAGEQFF
>TRBJ2-1|TRBV28
CASSGAGAGLYNEQFF
>TRBJ2-3|TRBV5-4
CASSLGGTSRTDTQYF
>TRBJ2-2|TRBV7-7
CASSTTTGGPGELFF
>TRBJ2-5|TRBV10-3
CATLGGSETQYF